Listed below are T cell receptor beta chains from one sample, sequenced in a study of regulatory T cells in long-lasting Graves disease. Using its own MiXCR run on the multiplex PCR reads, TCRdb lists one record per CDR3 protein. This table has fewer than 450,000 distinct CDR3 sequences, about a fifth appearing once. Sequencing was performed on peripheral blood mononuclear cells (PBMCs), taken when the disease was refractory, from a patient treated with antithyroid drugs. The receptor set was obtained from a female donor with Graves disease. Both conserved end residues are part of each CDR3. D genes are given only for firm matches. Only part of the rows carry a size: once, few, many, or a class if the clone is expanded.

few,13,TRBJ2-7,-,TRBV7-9,TGTGCCAGCAGCCCGGGACTGAACTACGAGCAGTACTTC,CASSPGLNYEQYF
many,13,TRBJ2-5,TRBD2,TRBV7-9,TGTGCCAGCAGCGATAGCGGGGAAGAGACCCAGTACTTC,CASSDSGEETQYF
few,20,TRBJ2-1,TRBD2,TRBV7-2,TGTGCCAGCAGCTCCCCGGGGGGCTCACTAGCGGGAGGGCCAAGCGATGAGCAGTTCTTC,CASSSPGGSLAGGPSDEQFF
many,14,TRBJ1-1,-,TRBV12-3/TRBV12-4,TGTGCCAGCAGTGACGGGGATAAGAACACTGAAGCTTTCTTT,CASSDGDKNTEAFF
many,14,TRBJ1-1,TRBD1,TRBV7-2,TGTGCCAGCAGGCGGGACAGGGGAAACACTGAAGCTTTCTTT,CASRRDRGNTEAFF
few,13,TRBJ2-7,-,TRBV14,TGTGCCAGCAGCCCCCGGACAGACGGCGAGCAGTACTTC,CASSPRTDGEQYF
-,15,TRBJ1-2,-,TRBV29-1,TGCAGCGTTGAAGATCTTGGCAGAGGCTCAGGGGGCTACACCTTC,CSVEDLGRGSGGYTF
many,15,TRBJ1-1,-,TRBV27,TGTGCCAGCAGTTTAAGGCTCGGTATGAACACTGAAGCTTTCTTT,CASSLRLGMNTEAFF
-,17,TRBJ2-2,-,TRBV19,TGTGCCAGTAGTAACTACGATCCGGGACAGAACACCGGGGAGCTGTTTTTT,CASSNYDPGQNTGELFF
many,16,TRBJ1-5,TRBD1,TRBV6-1,TGTGCCAGCAGACAGAAGACAGGGGCTAGCAATCAGCCCCAGCATTTT,CASRQKTGASNQPQHF
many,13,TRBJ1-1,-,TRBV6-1,TGTGCCAGCAAAATGGACAGTCTGCTCCAAGCTTTCTTT,CASKMDSLLQAFF
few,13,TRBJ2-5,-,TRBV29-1,TGCAGCGTTAGGGGGAGACTCCGAGAGACCCAGTACTTC,CSVRGRLRETQYF
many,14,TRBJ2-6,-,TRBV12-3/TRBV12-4,TGTGCCAGCCTCTTCGGGGGGCTAGCCAACGTCCTGACTTTC,CASLFGGLANVLTF
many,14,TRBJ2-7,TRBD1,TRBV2,TGTGCCAGTCAAGGGACAGGGGTTCACTACGAGCAGTACTTC,CASQGTGVHYEQYF
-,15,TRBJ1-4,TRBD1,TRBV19,TGTGCCAGTAGTACACAGACAGGGGGCATTGAAAAACTGTTTTTT,CASSTQTGGIEKLFF
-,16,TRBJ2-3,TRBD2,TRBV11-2,TGTGCCAGCAGCATGGGACTAGCGCTAAGCACAGATACGCAGTATTTT,CASSMGLALSTDTQYF
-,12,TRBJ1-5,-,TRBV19,TGTGCCAGTAGACAAACCAATCAGCCCCAGCATTTT,CASRQTNQPQHF
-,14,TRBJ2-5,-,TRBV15,TGTGCCACCAGCAGAGGGCCCTCGGAGGAGACCCAGTACTTC,CATSRGPSEETQYF
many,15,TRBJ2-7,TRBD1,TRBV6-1,TGTGCCAGCAGTGCCGGGACAGGGCCCGACTACGAGCAGTACTTC,CASSAGTGPDYEQYF
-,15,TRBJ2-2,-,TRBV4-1,TGCGCCAGCAGCCAAGATTTGACGATTTCCGGGGAGCTGTTTTTT,CASSQDLTISGELFF
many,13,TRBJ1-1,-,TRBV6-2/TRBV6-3,TGTGCCAGCAGTTACCCAGGGAGAACTGAAGCTTTCTTT,CASSYPGRTEAFF
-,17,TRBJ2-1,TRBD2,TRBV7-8,TGTGCCAGCAGCTCGGGACTAGCGGCTTTCCTCGACAATGAGCAGTTCTTC,CASSSGLAAFLDNEQFF
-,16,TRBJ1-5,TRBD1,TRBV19,TGTGCCAGTAGAGACATCTCGACAGGGGTGAGTCAGCCCCAGCATTTT,CASRDISTGVSQPQHF
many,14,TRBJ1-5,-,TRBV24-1,TGTGCCACCAGTGATCGACAGGTAAATCAGCCCCAGCATTTT,CATSDRQVNQPQHF
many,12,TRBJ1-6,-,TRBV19,TGTGCCAGCCGGGCTCCTAATTCACCCCTCCACTTT,CASRAPNSPLHF
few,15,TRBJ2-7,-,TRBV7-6,TGTGCCAGCAGCCCCCGACTGTATGAGGGGGACGAGCAGTACTTC,CASSPRLYEGDEQYF
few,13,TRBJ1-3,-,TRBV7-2,TGTGCCAGCAGCGGCAACAATCGGAACACCATATATTTT,CASSGNNRNTIYF
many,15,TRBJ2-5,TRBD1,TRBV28,TGTGCCAGCAGTCCCCTACAGGGGGCTGGAGAGACCCAGTACTTC,CASSPLQGAGETQYF
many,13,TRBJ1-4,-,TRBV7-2,TGTGCCAGCAGCTTAGTTGGTTTTGAAAAACTGTTTTTT,CASSLVGFEKLFF
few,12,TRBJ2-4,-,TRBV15,TGTGCCACCAGCCAGAGCAAAAACATTCAGTACTTC,CATSQSKNIQYF
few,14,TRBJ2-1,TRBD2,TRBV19,TGTGCCAGTAGTGCTAGCGGGAACGACAATGAGCAGTTCTTC,CASSASGNDNEQFF
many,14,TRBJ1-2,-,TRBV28,TGTGCCAGCAGTTTGAAGGTATCGGGCTATGGCTACACCTTC,CASSLKVSGYGYTF